Below, 9 T cell receptor beta chains from the same sample are listed, as sequenced in a study of T-cell reconstitution after alpha-beta-depleted transplantation in children (dated by TCRdb to the mid-2010s). The treatment or condition tag for this specimen amounts to: allogeneic hematopoietic cell transplantation with graft depleted of TCRalphabeta T cells and CD19 B cells. The library was produced with PCR. For sequencing, an Illumina HiSeq 2500 was employed. Molecular barcoding was employed in the preparation of TCR libraries, with unique molecular identifiers being used to normalize TCRbeta repertoire quantification. TCRdb reprocessing: public reads trimmed at Q25 with fastp, clones called with MiXCR, in-frame beta chains kept. Rows are unified per CDR3 protein, each entry keeping the most common DNA and genes. The sample table contains approximately 400,000 distinct CDR3 sequences; only one count was recorded for roughly 15% of them. Together, the top ten hold over 25% of the sample.

Sequences were derived from PBMCs, mostly from graft donor cells, sampled 360 days after TCRalphabeta/CD19-depleted stem cell transplant. The receptors stem from a boy less than two years old who had a stem cell transplant for Wiskott-Aldrich syndrome, so the T cells may come from the graft donor.

This rearrangement joins TRBV14 to TRBJ2-1; 10 positions match TRBD2. The CDR3 is made up of 17 amino acids. Germline lookup yields CDR1 SGHDN and CDR2 FVKESK. V gave up 1 base and J gave up 3 bases; unmatched junction bases: 6. The chain's CDR3 is CASSQASGTSVYNEQFF. CDR3 DNA sequence: TGTGCCAGCAGCCAAGCCTCCGGGACTAGCGTCTACAATGAGCAGTTCTTC.

This clonotype appeared a few times. The rearrangement links TRBV20-1 to TRBJ2-3; D remains ambiguous. V was cut by 4 bases and J by 2 bases, with 7 bases left in between. The CDR3 totals 12 residues. The germline gives CDR1 DFQATT, CDR2 SNEGSKA (reference sequence). The CDR3 region is CSAIGTTDTQYF. The CDR3 coding sequence is TGCAGTGCTATCGGAACCACAGATACGCAGTATTTT.

About this clonotype itself: Being one base from a much bigger clone, this may be a read error. This chain connects TRBV6-6 to TRBJ2-7; D may be TRBD1 (5 bases). V lost 5 bases, J lost 0 bases, and 8 bases lay in between. The CDR3 extends over 13 amino acids. Per germline, CDR1 MNHNY and CDR2 SVGAGI (reference sequence). The DNA of the CDR3 is TGTGCCAGCAGTCAGGACATCTCCTACGAGCAGTACTTC. It codes for CASSQDISYEQYF.

Only a few counts were recorded for this clonotype. The V call is TRBV29-1, the J call TRBJ2-5, with a weak D call TRBD2 (5 bases). Germline V gene sequence: CDR1 SQVTM, CDR2 ANQGSEA. The CDR3 sequence is 13 residues long. Trimming shortened V by 7 bases and J by 3 bases, and 15 bases separated the two germline ends. The CDR3 region is CSALDLYEETQYF. The DNA of the CDR3 is TGCAGCGCCCTGGACTTATATGAAGAGACCCAGTACTTC.

The chain is built from TRBV5-1 and TRBJ2-4; D is undetermined. Germline lookup yields CDR1 SGHRS and CDR2 YFSETQ. CDR3 size: 17 residues. V was pared by 0 bases and J by 1 base, with 14 bases between. The CDR3 DNA sequence: TGCGCCAGCAGCTTGGTTATTGGTGACAAGGCCAAAAACATTCAGTACTTC. The encoded protein is CASSLVIGDKAKNIQYF. The full variable domain, with the rest looked up from reference TRBV5-1 and TRBJ2-4, is KAGVTQTPRYLIKTRGQQVTLSCSPISGHRSVSWYQQTPGQGLQFLFEYFSETQRNKGNFPGRFSGRQFSNSRSEMNVSTLELGDSALYLCASSLVIGDKAKNIQYFGAGTRLSVL.

This clonotype was seen only a few times. The chain carries TRBV28 and TRBJ2-5; the match to TRBD2 covers 12 bases. V trimming: 1 base; J trimming: 0 bases; junction bases outside the gene matches: 3. Germline V CDR1 and CDR2: MDHEN, SYDVKM. The CDR3 is 17 amino acids. The CDR3 region is CASSLFRLAGDQETQYF. The CDR3 DNA is TGTGCCAGCAGTTTATTTCGACTAGCGGGGGACCAAGAGACCCAGTACTTC.

This clonotype was seen only a few times. The J gene is TRBJ1-2, the V gene TRBV6-5; 8 positions agree with TRBD1. The germline V gene has CDR1 MNHEY and CDR2 SVGAGI. The CDR3 runs 17 residues. The junction had 8 bases not matched to a gene; V was cut back by 2 bases and J by 0 bases. The CDR3 loop is CASSYGQGALANYGYTF. The CDR3 DNA reads TGTGCCAGCAGTTACGGCCAGGGGGCATTAGCTAACTATGGCTACACCTTC.

This clonotype was seen ten or more times. This chain joins TRBV28 and TRBJ2-1; possibly TRBD2 for D (6 bases). Germline CDR1 is MDHEN and CDR2 is SYDVKM. The CDR3 is 16 residues long. Trimming removed 0 bases at V and 7 bases at J, with 16 bases between. The chain's CDR3 is CASSLWAGLPPNEQFF. CDR3 coding DNA: TGTGCCAGCAGTTTATGGGCGGGACTCCCTCCAAATGAGCAGTTCTTC. Full variable domain (outside the CDR3, taken from reference TRBV28 and TRBJ2-1): DVKVTQSSRYLVKRTGEKVFLECVQDMDHENMFWYRQDPGLGLRLIYFSYDVKMKEKGDIPEGYSVSREKKERFSLILESASTNQTSMYLCASSLWAGLPPNEQFFGPGTRLTVL.

V and J are TRBV5-1 and TRBJ2-5, with 7 bases fitting TRBD1. Germline V CDR1 and CDR2: SGHRS, YFSETQ. The ends lost 4 bases at V and 4 bases at J; junction bases unmatched: 7. This CDR3 region has 14 residues. The CDR3 nucleotides read TGCGCCAGCAGCCTTTACAGGGGATTAGAGACCCAGTACTTC. Translation: CASSLYRGLETQYF.